This T cell receptor (beta chain) was sequenced for a study of CD8+ T cells in alopecia areata. For the study at large: Dosing with tofacitinib proceeded for 6 to 18 months, followed by 6 months off drug.

The CDR3 spans 12 residues. The germline CDR1 and CDR2 sequences are GTSNPN and SVGIG (reference sequence). Trimming cost V 6 bases and J 6 bases, with 14 bases left between them. This clone was recorded a few times. Sequencing templates came from extracted RNA that was reverse transcribed into cDNA. Clones were sequenced by immunoSEQ multiplex PCR, and TCRdb holds only the in-frame ones, with some missing. The sample consists of 95,000 to 150,000 clones, more than 40% of them appearing once. Indicated treatment: oral pan-JAK inhibitor, 5-10 mg twice daily. Here the sequenced sample was CD4+ T cells sorted from blood, taken at week 4, from a patient treated with tofacitinib. The clonotype originates from a human donor with alopecia areata. This rearrangement joins TRBV30 to TRBJ1-2; maybe TRBD1 (5 bases). CDR3 residues: CACPSGSNGYTF. In DNA, the CDR3 is TGTGCCTGCCCCTCAGGGTCCAATGGCTACACCTTC.